This entry is about one T cell receptor beta chain. This specimen belongs to a study of OX40 agonist ivuxolimab in advanced cancers. Using immunoSEQ multiplex PCR, the repertoire was profiled, and TCRdb retains in-frame clones only, with some absent. The table lists tens of thousands of clones, about nine tenths of them singletons. CDR1 and CDR2 (germline): SNHLY, FYNNEI. V lost 7 bases and J 0 bases, leaving 4 bases between the germline ends. The CDR3 is 13 residues long. The input for sequencing was CD4+ or CD8+ T cells sorted from blood, taken in a trial of the OX40 agonist ivuxolimab. The TCR sequence derives from an adult with an advanced solid tumor such as melanoma, head and neck, liver or kidney cancer. The chain employs TRBV2 and TRBJ2-6, with D hard to call. CDR3 residues: CASTTSGANVLTF. The CDR3 nucleotides read TGTGCCAGCACGACCTCTGGGGCCAACGTCCTGACTTTC.